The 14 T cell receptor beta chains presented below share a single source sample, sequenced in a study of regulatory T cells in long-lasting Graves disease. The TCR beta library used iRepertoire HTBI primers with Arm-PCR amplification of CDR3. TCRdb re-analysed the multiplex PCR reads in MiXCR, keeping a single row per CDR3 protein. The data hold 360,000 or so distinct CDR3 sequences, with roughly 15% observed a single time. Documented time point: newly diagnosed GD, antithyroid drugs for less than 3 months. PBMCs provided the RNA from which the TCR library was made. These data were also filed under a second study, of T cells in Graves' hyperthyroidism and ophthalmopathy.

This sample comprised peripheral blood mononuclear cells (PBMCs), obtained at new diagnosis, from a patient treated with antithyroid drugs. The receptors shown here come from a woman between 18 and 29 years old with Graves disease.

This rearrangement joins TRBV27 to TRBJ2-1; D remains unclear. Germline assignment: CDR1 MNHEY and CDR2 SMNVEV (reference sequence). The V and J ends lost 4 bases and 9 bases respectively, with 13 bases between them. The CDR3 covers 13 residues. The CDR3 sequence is CASSSGLGGEQFF. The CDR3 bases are TGTGCCAGCAGTTCCGGGCTCGGCGGTGAGCAGTTCTTC.

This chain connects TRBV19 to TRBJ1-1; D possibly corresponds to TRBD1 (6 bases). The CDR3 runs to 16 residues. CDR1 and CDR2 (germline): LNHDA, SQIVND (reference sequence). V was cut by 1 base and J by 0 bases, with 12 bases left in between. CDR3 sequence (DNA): TGTGCCAGTAGTATAGCCGGGACACTCATGAACACTGAAGCTTTCTTT. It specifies CASSIAGTLMNTEAFF.

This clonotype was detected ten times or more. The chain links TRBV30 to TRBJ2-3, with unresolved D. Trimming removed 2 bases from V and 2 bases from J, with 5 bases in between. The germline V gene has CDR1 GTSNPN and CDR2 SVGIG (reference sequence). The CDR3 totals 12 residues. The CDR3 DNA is TGTGCCTGGAGTCTGGTCACAGATACGCAGTATTTT. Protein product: CAWSLVTDTQYF.

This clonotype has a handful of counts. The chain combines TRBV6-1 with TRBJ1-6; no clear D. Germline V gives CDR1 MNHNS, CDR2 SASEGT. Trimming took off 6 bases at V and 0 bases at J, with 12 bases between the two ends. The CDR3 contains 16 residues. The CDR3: CASRSPWSSYNSPLHF. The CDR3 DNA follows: TGTGCCAGCAGATCTCCGTGGAGCTCCTATAATTCACCCCTCCACTTT.

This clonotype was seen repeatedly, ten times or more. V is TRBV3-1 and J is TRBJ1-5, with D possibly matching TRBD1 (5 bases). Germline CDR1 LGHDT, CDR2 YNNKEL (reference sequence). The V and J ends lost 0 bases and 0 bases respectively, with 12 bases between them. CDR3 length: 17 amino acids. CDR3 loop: CASSQDLGVTSNQPQHF. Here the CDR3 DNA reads TGTGCCAGCAGCCAAGATCTGGGGGTAACTAGCAATCAGCCCCAGCATTTT.

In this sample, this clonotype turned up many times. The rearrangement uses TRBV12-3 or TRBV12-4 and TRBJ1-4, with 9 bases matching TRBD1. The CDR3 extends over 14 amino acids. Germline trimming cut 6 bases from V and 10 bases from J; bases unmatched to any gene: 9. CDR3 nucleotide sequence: TGTGCCAGCAGCCTGGGACAGGGTAAAGGAAAACTGTTTTTT. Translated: CASSLGQGKGKLFF.

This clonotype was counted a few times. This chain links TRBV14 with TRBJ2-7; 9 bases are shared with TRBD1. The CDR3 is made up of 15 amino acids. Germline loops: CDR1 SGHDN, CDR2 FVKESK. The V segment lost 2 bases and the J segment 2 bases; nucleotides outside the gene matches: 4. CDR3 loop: CASSQMGQGAYEQYF. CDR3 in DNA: TGTGCCAGCAGCCAAATGGGACAGGGCGCCTACGAGCAGTACTTC. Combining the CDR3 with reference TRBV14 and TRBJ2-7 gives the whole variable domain EAGVTQFPSHSVIEKGQTVTLRCDPISGHDNLYWYRRVMGKEIKFLLHFVKESKQDESGMPNNRFLAERTGGTYSTLKVQPAELEDSGVYFCASSQMGQGAYEQYFGPGTRLTVT.

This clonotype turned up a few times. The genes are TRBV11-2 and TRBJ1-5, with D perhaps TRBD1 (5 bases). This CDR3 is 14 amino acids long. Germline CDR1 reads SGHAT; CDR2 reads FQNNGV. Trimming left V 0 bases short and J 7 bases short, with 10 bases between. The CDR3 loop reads CASSLEGVRQPQHF. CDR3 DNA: TGTGCCAGCAGCTTAGAAGGGGTCCGCCAGCCCCAGCATTTT.

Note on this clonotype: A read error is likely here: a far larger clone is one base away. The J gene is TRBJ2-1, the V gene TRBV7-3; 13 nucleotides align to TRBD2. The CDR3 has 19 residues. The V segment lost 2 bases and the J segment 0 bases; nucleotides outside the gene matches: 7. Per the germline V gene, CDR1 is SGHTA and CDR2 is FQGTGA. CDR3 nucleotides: TGTGCCAGCAGCTTAGCCGGGACTAGCGGGGTTCCCTCCTACAATGAGCAGTTCTTC. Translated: CASSLAGTSGVPSYNEQFF.

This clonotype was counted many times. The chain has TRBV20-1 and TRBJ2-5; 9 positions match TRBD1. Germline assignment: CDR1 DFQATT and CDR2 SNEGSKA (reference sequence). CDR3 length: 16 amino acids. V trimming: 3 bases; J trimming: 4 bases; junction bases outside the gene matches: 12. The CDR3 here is CSASGRPGTGLETQYF. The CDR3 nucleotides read TGCAGTGCTAGCGGGCGTCCCGGGACAGGGTTAGAGACCCAGTACTTC.

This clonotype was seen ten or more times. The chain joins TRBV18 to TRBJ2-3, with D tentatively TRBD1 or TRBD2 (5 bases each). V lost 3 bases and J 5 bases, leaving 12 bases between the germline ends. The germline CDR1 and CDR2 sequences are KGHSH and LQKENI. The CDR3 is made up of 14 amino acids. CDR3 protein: CASSPPGARDTQYF. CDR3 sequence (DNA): TGTGCCAGCTCACCTCCCGGGGCGAGAGATACGCAGTATTTT.

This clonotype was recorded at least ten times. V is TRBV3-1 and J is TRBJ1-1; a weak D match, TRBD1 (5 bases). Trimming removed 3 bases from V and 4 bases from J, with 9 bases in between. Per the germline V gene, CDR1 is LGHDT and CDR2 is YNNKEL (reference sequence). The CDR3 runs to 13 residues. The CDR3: CASSHGGTTEAFF. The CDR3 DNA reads TGTGCCAGCAGCCATGGGGGTACCACTGAAGCTTTCTTT.

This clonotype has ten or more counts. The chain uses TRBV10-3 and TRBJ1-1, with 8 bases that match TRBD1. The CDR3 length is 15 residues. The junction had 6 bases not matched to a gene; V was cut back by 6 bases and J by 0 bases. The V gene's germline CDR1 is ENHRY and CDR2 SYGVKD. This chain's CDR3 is CAIRDRDTMNTEAFF. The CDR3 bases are TGTGCCATCAGGGACAGGGACACGATGAACACTGAAGCTTTCTTT.

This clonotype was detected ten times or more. CDR3 residues: CASSADILPNNEQFF. CDR3 sequence (DNA): TGTGCCAGCAGTGCCGACATCCTTCCTAACAATGAGCAGTTCTTC. The rearrangement links TRBV6-2 or TRBV6-3 to TRBJ2-1; D not resolved. V lost 5 bases to trimming and J lost 5 bases, with 16 bases between them. The CDR3 has 15 residues. Per the germline V gene, CDR1 is MNHEY and CDR2 is SVGEGT.